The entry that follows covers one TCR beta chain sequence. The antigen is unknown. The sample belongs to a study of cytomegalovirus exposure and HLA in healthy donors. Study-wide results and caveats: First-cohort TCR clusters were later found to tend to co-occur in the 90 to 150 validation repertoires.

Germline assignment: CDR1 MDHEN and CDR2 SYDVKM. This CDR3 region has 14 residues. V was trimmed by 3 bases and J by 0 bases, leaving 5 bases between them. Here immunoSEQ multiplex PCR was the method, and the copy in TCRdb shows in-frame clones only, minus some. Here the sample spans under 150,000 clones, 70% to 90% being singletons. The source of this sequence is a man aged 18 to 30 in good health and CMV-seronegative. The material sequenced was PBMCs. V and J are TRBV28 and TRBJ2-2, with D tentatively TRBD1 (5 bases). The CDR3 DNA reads TGTGCCAGCAGTTTGGACACGAACACCGGGGAGCTGTTTTTT. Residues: CASSLDTNTGELFF.